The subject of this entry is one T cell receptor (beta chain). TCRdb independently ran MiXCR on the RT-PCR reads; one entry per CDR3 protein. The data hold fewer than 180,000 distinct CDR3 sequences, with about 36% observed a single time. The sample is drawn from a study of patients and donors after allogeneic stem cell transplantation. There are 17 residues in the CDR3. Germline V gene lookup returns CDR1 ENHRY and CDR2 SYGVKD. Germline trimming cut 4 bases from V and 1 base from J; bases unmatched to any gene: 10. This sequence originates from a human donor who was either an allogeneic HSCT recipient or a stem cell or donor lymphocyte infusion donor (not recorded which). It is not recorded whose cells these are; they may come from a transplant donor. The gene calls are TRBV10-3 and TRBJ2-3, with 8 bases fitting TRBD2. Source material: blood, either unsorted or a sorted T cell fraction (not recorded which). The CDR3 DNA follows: TGTGCCATCAGTGTCTCCACTGCGGGGGGACGCACAGATACGCAGTATTTT. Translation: CAISVSTAGGRTDTQYF.